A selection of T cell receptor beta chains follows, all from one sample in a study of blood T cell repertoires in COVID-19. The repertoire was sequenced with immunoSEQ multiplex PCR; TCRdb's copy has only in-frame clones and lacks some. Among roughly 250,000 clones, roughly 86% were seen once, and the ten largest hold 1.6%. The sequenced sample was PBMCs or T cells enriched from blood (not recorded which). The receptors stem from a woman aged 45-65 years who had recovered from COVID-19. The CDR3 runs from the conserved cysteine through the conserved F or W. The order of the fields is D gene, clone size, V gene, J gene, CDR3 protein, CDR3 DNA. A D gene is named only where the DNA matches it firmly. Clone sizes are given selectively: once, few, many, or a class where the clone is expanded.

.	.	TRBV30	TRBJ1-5	CAWSEQAISNQPQHF	TGTGCCTGGAGTGAACAGGCCATTAGCAATCAGCCCCAGCATTTT
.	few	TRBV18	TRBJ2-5	CASSADSVQETQYF	TGTGCCAGCTCCGCGGACAGTGTCCAAGAGACCCAGTACTTC
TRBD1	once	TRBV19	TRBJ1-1	CASSWTGIMNTEAFF	TGTGCCAGTAGTTGGACAGGGATTATGAACACTGAAGCTTTCTTT
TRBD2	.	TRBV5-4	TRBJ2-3	CASSLEAGADTQYF	TGTGCCAGCAGCTTGGAGGCGGGGGCAGATACGCAGTATTTT
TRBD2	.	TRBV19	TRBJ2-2	CASTQAGGDTGELFF	TGTGCCAGTACCCAAGCGGGAGGGGACACCGGGGAGCTGTTTTTT
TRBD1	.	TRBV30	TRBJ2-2	CAWRVTGTAGELFF	TGTGCCTGGAGAGTGACAGGGACGGCCGGGGAGCTGTTTTTT
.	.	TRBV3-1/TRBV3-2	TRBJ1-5	CASSQDPLVQPQHF	TGTGCCAGCAGCCAAGATCCACTTGTTCAGCCCCAGCATTTT
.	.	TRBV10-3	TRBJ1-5	CAIRGGGDYSNQPQHF	TGTGCCATCAGGGGGGGAGGGGATTATAGCAATCAGCCCCAGCATTTT
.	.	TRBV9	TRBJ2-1	CASSVSSGGTQDEQFF	TGTGCCAGCAGCGTTTCTTCAGGTGGGACTCAGGATGAGCAGTTCTTC
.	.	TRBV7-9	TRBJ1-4	CASSPPRTKKSEKLFF	TGTGCCAGCAGCCCGCCTAGGACAAAAAAGTCCGAAAAACTGTTTTTT
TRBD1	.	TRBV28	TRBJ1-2	CASSQSPGQGNGYTF	TGTGCCAGCAGTCAAAGTCCGGGACAGGGTAACGGCTACACCTTC
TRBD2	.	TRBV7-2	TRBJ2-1	CASSITSGSFNEQFF	TGTGCCAGCAGCATAACTAGCGGGAGTTTTAATGAGCAGTTCTTC
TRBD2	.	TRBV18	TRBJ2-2	CASSPQTSGRTNTGELFF	TGTGCCAGCTCACCACAGACTAGCGGGAGGACAAACACCGGGGAGCTGTTTTTT
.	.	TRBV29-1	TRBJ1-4	CSARTDEKLFF	TGCAGCGCCCGGACAGATGAAAAACTGTTTTTT
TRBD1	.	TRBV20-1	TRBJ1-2	CSASGGDRVAGYTF	TGCAGTGCTAGTGGTGGGGACAGGGTCGCGGGCTACACCTTC
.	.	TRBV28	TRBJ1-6	CASASLTGFSPLHF	TGTGCCAGCGCTAGCCTTACAGGGTTCTCACCCCTCCACTTT
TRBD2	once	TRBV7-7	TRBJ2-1	CASSPGTSGYNEQFF	TGTGCTAGCAGTCCAGGGACTAGCGGTTACAATGAGCAGTTCTTC
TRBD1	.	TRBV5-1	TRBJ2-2	CASRVSGGNTGELFF	TGCGCCAGCAGGGTTTCAGGGGGAAACACCGGGGAGCTGTTTTTT
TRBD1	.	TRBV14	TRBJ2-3	CASNGQGAIDTQYF	TGTGCCAGCAACGGACAGGGGGCTATAGATACGCAGTATTTT
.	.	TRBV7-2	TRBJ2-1	CASSPEGGYNEQFF	TGTGCCAGCAGCCCCGAGGGGGGGTACAATGAGCAGTTCTTC
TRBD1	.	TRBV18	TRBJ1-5	CASSPGTGAQPQHF	TGTGCCAGCTCACCCGGGACAGGGGCTCAGCCCCAGCATTTT
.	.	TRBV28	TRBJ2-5	CAIQGTQYF	TGTGCCATCCAGGGGACCCAGTACTTC
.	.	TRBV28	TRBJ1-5	CASSLTPQWYSNQPQHF	TGTGCCAGCAGTTTAACGCCCCAGTGGTATAGCAATCAGCCCCAGCATTTT
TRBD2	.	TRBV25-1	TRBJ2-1	CASSESAGGKNNEQFF	TGTGCCAGCAGTGAATCCGCGGGAGGGAAGAACAATGAGCAGTTCTTC
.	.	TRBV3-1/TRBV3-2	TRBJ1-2	CASSQDRGAYGYTF	TGTGCCAGCAGCCAAGATCGAGGCGCCTATGGCTACACCTTC
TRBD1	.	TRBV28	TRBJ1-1	CASSSVRHLGTGEWNTEAFF	TGTGCCAGCAGTTCCGTAAGACATTTAGGGACAGGGGAATGGAACACTGAAGCTTTCTTT
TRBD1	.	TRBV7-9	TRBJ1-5	CASQWDREKNQPQHF	TGTGCCAGCCAATGGGACAGGGAGAAAAATCAGCCCCAGCATTTT
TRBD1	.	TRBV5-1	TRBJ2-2	CASSFWTGGVGELFF	TGCGCCAGCAGCTTCTGGACAGGGGGTGTCGGGGAGCTGTTTTTT
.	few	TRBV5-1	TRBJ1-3	CASSLDSRAGNTIYF	TGCGCCAGCAGCTTGGATTCCAGGGCTGGAAACACCATATATTTT
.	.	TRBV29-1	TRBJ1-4	CSVAGEKLFF	TGCAGCGTAGCAGGGGAAAAACTGTTTTTT
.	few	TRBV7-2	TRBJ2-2	CASSKTTEGRELFF	TGTGCCAGCAGCAAAACGACCGAGGGCCGGGAGCTGTTTTTT
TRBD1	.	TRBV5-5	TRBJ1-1	CASSPTGGPEAFF	TGTGCCAGCAGTCCAACAGGGGGCCCTGAAGCTTTCTTT
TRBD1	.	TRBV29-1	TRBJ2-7	CSVRTGETYEQYF	TGCAGCGTTCGGACAGGGGAAACCTACGAGCAGTACTTC
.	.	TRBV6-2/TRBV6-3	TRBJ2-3	CASSQRASTDTQYF	TGTGCCAGCAGTCAGCGAGCTAGCACAGATACGCAGTATTTT
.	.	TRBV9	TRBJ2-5	CASNLNSGPGETQYF	TGTGCCAGCAACCTAAATAGCGGCCCCGGGGAGACCCAGTACTTC
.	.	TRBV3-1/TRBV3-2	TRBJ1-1	CASSQEGVNTEAFF	TGTGCCAGCAGCCAAGAAGGAGTGAACACTGAAGCTTTCTTT
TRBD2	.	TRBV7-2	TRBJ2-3	CASSLDGGGSSDTQYF	TGTGCCAGCAGCTTAGATGGGGGAGGGTCGTCCGATACGCAGTATTTT
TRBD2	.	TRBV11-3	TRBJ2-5	CASSRGVQETQYF	TGTGCCAGCAGCCGGGGGGTCCAAGAGACCCAGTACTTC
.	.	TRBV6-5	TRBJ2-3	CASMVASGTDTQYF	TGTGCCAGCATGGTGGCTAGTGGCACAGATACGCAGTATTTT
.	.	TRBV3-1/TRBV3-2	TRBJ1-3	CASSQGETGGSGNTIYF	TGTGCCAGCAGCCAAGGAGAAACGGGGGGCTCTGGAAACACCATATATTTT
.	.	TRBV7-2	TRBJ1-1	CASSWEVNTEAFF	TGTGCCAGCAGCTGGGAGGTGAACACTGAAGCTTTCTTT
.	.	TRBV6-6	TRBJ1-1	CASSTTRGTEAFF	TGTGCCAGCAGCACGACTCGGGGGACTGAAGCTTTCTTT
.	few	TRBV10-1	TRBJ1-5	CASSEHVNQPQHF	TGCGCCAGCAGTGAGCATGTTAATCAGCCCCAGCATTTT
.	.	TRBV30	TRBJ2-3	CAWSGEFGTDTQYF	TGTGCCTGGAGTGGGGAGTTCGGCACAGATACGCAGTATTTT
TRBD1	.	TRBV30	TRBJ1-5	CAWSRTGGDPARISQHF	TGTGCCTGGAGCAGGACAGGGGGCGACCCCGCCCGAATCTCCCAGCATTTT
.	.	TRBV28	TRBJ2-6	CASGGLRSGANVLTF	TGTGCCAGCGGGGGACTGCGCTCTGGGGCCAACGTCCTGACTTTC
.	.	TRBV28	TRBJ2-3	CASSLPSGDTQYF	TGTGCCAGCAGTCTCCCCTCAGGTGATACGCAGTATTTT
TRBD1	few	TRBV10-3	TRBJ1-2	CAISLGTGKTGNGYTF	TGTGCCATCAGCCTGGGGACAGGAAAAACTGGGAATGGCTACACCTTC
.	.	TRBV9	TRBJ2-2	CASSARVSNTGELFF	TGTGCCAGCAGCGCCCGGGTTTCGAACACCGGGGAGCTGTTTTTT
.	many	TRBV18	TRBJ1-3	CASSPQGGRSSGNTIYF	TGTGCCAGCTCACCCCAGGGAGGGCGAAGCTCTGGAAACACCATATATTTT
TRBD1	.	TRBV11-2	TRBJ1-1	CASSLVGTGVKLEAFF	TGTGCCAGCAGCTTAGTTGGGACAGGGGTAAAATTGGAAGCTTTCTTT
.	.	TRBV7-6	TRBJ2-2	CASSPGRLHTGELFF	TGTGCCAGCAGCCCTGGGAGATTGCACACCGGGGAGCTGTTTTTT
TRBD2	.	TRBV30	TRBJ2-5	CAWSVEASGRAHPQETQYF	TGTGCCTGGAGTGTTGAAGCTAGCGGGAGGGCACACCCGCAAGAGACCCAGTACTTC
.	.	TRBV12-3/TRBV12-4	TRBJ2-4	CASTLAKNIQYF	TGTGCCAGTACTCTAGCCAAAAACATTCAGTACTTC
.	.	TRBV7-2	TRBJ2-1	CASSLDGFGDEQFF	TGTGCCAGCAGCTTAGACGGTTTCGGGGATGAGCAGTTCTTC
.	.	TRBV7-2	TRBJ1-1	CASSLTTYRTEAFF	TGTGCCAGCAGCTTAACAACATATCGCACTGAAGCTTTCTTT
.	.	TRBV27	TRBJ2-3	CASSLTSSDTQYF	TGTGCCAGCAGTTTAACTAGCAGTGATACGCAGTATTTT